Below are 18 T cell receptor beta chains sequenced from a single sample in a study of Graves' ophthalmopathy and Graves' hyperthyroidism. Transcripts of RNA were the source for amplifying TCR beta CDR3 regions. After a first-round RT-PCR with HTBI primers, a second-round multiplex PCR was run. TCRdb processed the multiplex PCR reads anew with MiXCR; each CDR3 protein has one entry. The sample contains some 400,000 distinct CDR3 sequences, around 16% of which appear only once. Sequencing was carried out using peripheral blood. These receptors came from a woman between 18 and 29 years old with Graves' ophthalmopathy.

This clonotype occurred many times. The CDR3 protein is CASSLLGSTEQYF. CDR3 in DNA: TGTGCCAGCAGCTTACTCGGCTCTACCGAGCAGTACTTC. The rearrangement joins TRBV7-2 to TRBJ2-7; no reliable D call. Germline loops: CDR1 SGHTA, CDR2 FQGNSA. CDR3 length: 13 amino acids. Trimming took off 2 bases at V and 6 bases at J, with 11 bases between the two ends. Drawing the rest from reference TRBV7-2 and TRBJ2-7, the complete variable domain is GAGVSQSPSNKVTEKGKDVELRCDPISGHTALYWYRQSLGQGLEFLIYFQGNSAPDKSGLPSDRFSAERTGGSVSTLTIQRTQQEDSAVYLCASSLLGSTEQYFGPGTRLTVT.

This clonotype was detected many times. The rearrangement links TRBV6-1 to TRBJ1-2; D ambiguous. Trimming left V 0 bases short and J 0 bases short, with 8 bases between. The CDR3 contains 15 residues. In germline, CDR1 is MNHNS, CDR2 SASEGT. CDR3 residues: CASSEAWQPNYGYTF. The CDR3 coding sequence is TGTGCCAGCAGTGAAGCTTGGCAGCCTAACTATGGCTACACCTTC.

CDR3 region: CAWSWWNTEAFF. Written as DNA, the CDR3 is TGTGCCTGGAGTTGGTGGAACACTGAAGCTTTCTTT. This rearrangement joins TRBV30 to TRBJ1-1, with D unclear. CDR3 length: 12 residues. CDR1 and CDR2 (germline): GTSNPN, SVGIG (reference sequence). Trimming stripped 2 bases from V and 1 base from J, with 5 bases between.

This clonotype was seen more than once but under ten times. The chain combines TRBV7-2 with TRBJ1-5, with 7 positions matching TRBD1. V was pared by 5 bases and J by 7 bases, with 5 bases of the junction left unmatched. Germline loops: CDR1 SGHTA, CDR2 FQGNSA. The CDR3 is 13 amino acids. The CDR3 DNA reads as TGTGCCAGCAGCGCGACAGGGCGGCAGCCCCAGCATTTT. The encoded protein is CASSATGRQPQHF.

This clonotype was seen ten or more times. This rearrangement joins TRBV11-2 to TRBJ2-3; tentatively, D is TRBD2 (6 bases). Trimming stripped 2 bases from V and 4 bases from J, with 16 bases between. Germline V gives CDR1 SGHAT, CDR2 FQNNGV. The CDR3 is 16 amino acids. As DNA, the CDR3 is TGTGCCAGCAGCTTAAGGGCCCGTGGAGGGCCAGATACGCAGTATTTT. Its protein product is CASSLRARGGPDTQYF.

This clonotype was observed once. This sequence joins TRBV7-8 and TRBJ1-2; 9 bases agree with TRBD1. The V and J ends lost 1 base and 2 bases, in that order; junction bases with no gene match: 5. Germline V gives CDR1 SGHVS, CDR2 FQNEAQ. The CDR3 covers 16 residues. The CDR3 coding sequence is TGTGCCAGCAGCTTAGGGGGGACAGGGCACAACTATGGCTACACCTTC. This translates into CASSLGGTGHNYGYTF. Filled out from reference TRBV7-8 and TRBJ1-2, the complete variable domain reads GAGVSQSPRYKVAKRGQDVALRCDPISGHVSLFWYQQALGQGPEFLTYFQNEAQLDKSGLPSDRFFAERPEGSVSTLKIQRTQQEDSAVYLCASSLGGTGHNYGYTFGSGTRLTVV.

The sample holds many counts of this clonotype. V gene TRBV28 combines with J gene TRBJ2-5; 10 nucleotides line up with TRBD2. This CDR3 is 23 amino acids long. Looked up from germline, CDR1 is MDHEN and CDR2 is SYDVKM. V shed 2 bases, J shed 3 bases, and the junction held 27 bases outside the gene matches. The CDR3 here is CASSLRDPRFAILAGATKETQYF. As DNA, the CDR3 is TGTGCCAGCAGTTTAAGGGATCCTCGTTTTGCCATCCTAGCGGGGGCGACAAAAGAGACCCAGTACTTC.

This clonotype was counted at least ten times. The rearrangement joins TRBV12-3 or TRBV12-4 to TRBJ2-1; 10 nucleotides line up with TRBD2. The CDR3 sequence is 15 residues long. With V trimmed by 5 bases and J by 4 bases, 5 bases remained unmatched. The CDR3 region is CASSPTSGVYNEQFF. The CDR3 DNA follows: TGTGCCAGCAGTCCCACTAGCGGGGTTTACAATGAGCAGTTCTTC.

The table lists this clonotype with many counts. V is TRBV28 and J is TRBJ2-7; possibly TRBD1 or TRBD2 for D (5 bases each). Germline-derived CDR1 and CDR2 are MDHEN and SYDVKM. The V end was cut by 4 bases, the J end by 0 bases, with 7 bases between. The CDR3 loop spans 13 amino acids. CDR3 sequence: CASSWGSSYEQYF. CDR3 DNA: TGTGCCAGCAGTTGGGGGAGCTCCTACGAGCAGTACTTC.

Many counts were recorded for this clonotype. This sequence joins TRBV30 and TRBJ2-7; the D gene is possibly TRBD1 (6 bases). Per germline, CDR1 GTSNPN and CDR2 SVGIG (reference sequence). The CDR3 totals 13 residues. V gave up 1 base and J gave up 3 bases, with 10 bases separating them. In nucleotides, the CDR3 is TGTGCCTGGAGTGGGACAGTCAACTACGAGCAGTACTTC. Translating it yields CAWSGTVNYEQYF. Based on the CDR3 plus reference TRBV30 and TRBJ2-7, the full variable domain is SQTIHQWPATLVQPVGSPLSLECTVEGTSNPNLYWYRQAAGRGLQLLFYSVGIGQISSEVPQNLSASRPQDRQFILSSKKLLLSDSGFYLCAWSGTVNYEQYFGPGTRLTVT.

This clonotype was detected many times. The genes are TRBV5-1 and TRBJ2-6; D might be TRBD1 or TRBD2, each matching 5 bases. This CDR3 contains 15 residues. The germline CDR1 and CDR2 sequences are SGHRS and YFSETQ. Trimming shortened V by 4 bases and J by 4 bases, and 12 bases separated the two germline ends. The chain's CDR3 is CASSQLGDGANVLTF. The CDR3 nucleotides read TGCGCCAGCAGCCAACTTGGGGACGGGGCCAACGTCCTGACTTTC.

This clonotype came up many times. CDR3 loop: CATALHGTGGMNTEAFF. CDR3 bases: TGTGCCACCGCTTTACACGGGACAGGGGGGATGAACACTGAAGCTTTCTTT. The rearrangement uses TRBV6-4 and TRBJ1-1, with TRBD1 matching over 11 bases. This CDR3 is built from 17 residues. CDR1 is MRHNA and CDR2 is SNTAGT in the germline V gene. After removal of 10 bases from V and 0 bases from J, the junction contained 13 bases not matched to a gene.

This clonotype was seen repeatedly, ten times or more. The chain carries TRBV18 and TRBJ2-5; D could derive from TRBD1 or TRBD2 (5 bases each). The CDR3 length is 13 residues. Trimming shortened V by 8 bases and J by 1 base, and 11 bases separated the two germline ends. Germline loops: CDR1 KGHSH, CDR2 LQKENI. The CDR3 loop reads CASSPGTQETQYF. Here the CDR3 DNA reads TGTGCCAGCAGCCCCGGGACCCAAGAGACCCAGTACTTC.

This clonotype showed up many times. The chain links TRBV6-1 to TRBJ1-5; TRBD1 agrees at 10 bases. Trimming took 8 bases from V and 5 from J; bases not matched to a gene: 9. This CDR3 comprises 15 residues. Germline-derived CDR1 and CDR2 are MNHNS and SASEGT. CDR3 in DNA: TGTGCCAGCGGCCCGGGGACAGGGGTCGATCAGCCCCAGCATTTT. Translation: CASGPGTGVDQPQHF.

This clonotype was recorded many times. V gene TRBV20-1 combines with J gene TRBJ1-3, with D hard to call. There are 17 residues in the CDR3. Trimming removed 3 bases at V and 0 bases at J, with 18 bases between. CDR1 and CDR2 from the germline V gene are DFQATT and SNEGSKA (reference sequence). CDR3 region: CSASALQASYSGNTIYF. The CDR3 DNA sequence: TGCAGTGCTAGTGCGCTTCAGGCTTCGTACTCTGGAAACACCATATATTTT.

This clonotype was counted at least ten times. The J gene is TRBJ2-7, the V gene TRBV6-2 or TRBV6-3; no clear D. V was shortened by 2 bases and J by 3 bases, with 14 bases between the two germline ends. Germline loops: CDR1 MNHEY, CDR2 SVGEGT. The CDR3 has 15 amino acids. CDR3 in amino acids: CASSYLQAANYEQYF. CDR3 nucleotides: TGTGCCAGCAGTTACCTTCAGGCAGCGAACTACGAGCAGTACTTC.

In its sample, this clonotype was seen many times. The genes are TRBV6-1 and TRBJ1-5; D unresolved. The germline V gene has CDR1 MNHNS and CDR2 SASEGT. Between the trimmed V and J ends, which lost 8 bases and 0 bases, there was a span of 5 bases. The CDR3 consists of 12 residues. The DNA for the CDR3 is TGTGCCAGCGGGGTTAGCAATCAGCCCCAGCATTTT. This gives the protein CASGVSNQPQHF.

Many counts were recorded for this clonotype. The V call is TRBV6-4, the J call TRBJ2-2; TRBD2 agrees at 16 bases. The trim removed 5 bases at V and 4 bases at J, leaving 10 bases unmatched. This CDR3 contains 19 residues. Germline values: CDR1 MRHNA, CDR2 SNTAGT. CDR3 in DNA: TGTGCCAGCAGTCTTGGGACTAGCGGGGGGGCCTTGAGCACCGGGGAGCTGTTTTTT. Amino acid sequence: CASSLGTSGGALSTGELFF.